The next 26 T cell receptor beta chains were all read from a single sample in a study of cytomegalovirus exposure and HLA in healthy donors. PCR amplification relied on 60 Vbeta primers (plus 13 Jbeta primers). Sequenced by immunoSEQ multiplex PCR; TCRdb stores in-frame clones only, minus some. The table has about 140,000 clones, around 76% seen once. Material: PBMCs. These receptors all come from a male donor in good health and CMV-seronegative.

J is TRBJ1-4 and V is TRBV2, with a possible D match to TRBD1 (6 bases). The CDR3 spans 14 residues. Trimming shortened V by 4 bases and J by 6 bases, and 12 bases separated the two germline ends. Per germline, CDR1 SNHLY and CDR2 FYNNEI. CDR3 coding DNA: TGTGCCAGCAGTGTCGGGGACAATTATGAAAAACTGTTTTTT. Translated: CASSVGDNYEKLFF.

This clone was counted only a few times. V and J are TRBV6-5 and TRBJ1-4; TRBD1 might be the D (6 bases). Trimming pared 6 bases from V and 2 bases from J, leaving 13 bases between. In germline, CDR1 is MNHEY, CDR2 SVGAGI. There are 15 residues in the CDR3. The CDR3, as DNA: TGTGCCAGCAGCCCCTGGGGGGGCACTAATGAAAAACTGTTTTTT. This codes for CASSPWGGTNEKLFF.

V is TRBV2 and J is TRBJ1-1; no clear D. Looked up from germline, CDR1 is SNHLY and CDR2 is FYNNEI. This CDR3 has 13 residues. Trimming stripped 1 base from V and 3 bases from J, with 6 bases between. CDR3 DNA sequence: TGTGCCAGCAGTGAAGAGGGAGACACTGAAGCTTTCTTT. It codes for CASSEEGDTEAFF. The complete variable domain, with remaining parts taken from reference TRBV2 and TRBJ1-1, reads EPEVTQTPSHQVTQMGQEVILRCVPISNHLYFYWYRQILGQKVEFLVSFYNNEISEKSEIFDDQFSVERPDGSNFTLKIRSTKLEDSAMYFCASSEEGDTEAFFGQGTRLTVV.

The chain couples TRBV29-1 to TRBJ1-6; D uncertain. Germline V gives CDR1 SQVTM, CDR2 ANQGSEA. The V and J ends lost 4 bases and 0 bases respectively, with 16 bases between them. There are 17 residues in the CDR3. The chain's CDR3 is CSVASARGLSYNSPLHF. The CDR3 coding sequence is TGCAGCGTTGCGTCTGCGCGGGGTCTCTCCTATAATTCACCCCTCCACTTT.

DNA for the CDR3: TGCGCCAGCAGCCCCTTTACTAGCGACAATGAGCAGTTCTTC. Translation: CASSPFTSDNEQFF. The rearrangement links TRBV5-1 to TRBJ2-1; TRBD2 agrees at 7 bases. Germline lookup yields CDR1 SGHRS and CDR2 YFSETQ. Trimming took 4 bases from V and 5 from J; bases not matched to a gene: 6. The CDR3 extends over 14 amino acids.

The rearrangement uses TRBV7-8 and TRBJ2-1; 7 nucleotides line up with TRBD2. The ends lost 1 base at V and 1 base at J; junction bases unmatched: 4. The CDR3 runs to 16 residues. Germline V gene lookup returns CDR1 SGHVS and CDR2 FQNEAQ. The CDR3 loop is CASSLEGGSSYNEQFF. For the CDR3, the DNA is TGTGCCAGCAGCTTAGAGGGCGGGAGTTCCTACAATGAGCAGTTCTTC.

V and J are TRBV2 and TRBJ2-1; no clear D. V lost 2 bases, J lost 6 bases, and 11 bases lay in between. Germline lookup yields CDR1 SNHLY and CDR2 FYNNEI. The CDR3 extends over 14 amino acids. CDR3 sequence (DNA): TGTGCCAGCAGTGAATCGGGTAGCATCAATGAGCAGTTCTTC. The encoded protein is CASSESGSINEQFF.

This clone has only a few counts. The chain carries TRBV14 and TRBJ1-1; a weak D match, TRBD1 (6 bases). V was trimmed by 1 base and J by 3 bases, leaving 12 bases between them. The length of the CDR3 is 15 residues. The germline gives CDR1 SGHDN, CDR2 FVKESK. The CDR3 DNA is TGTGCCAGCAGCCAAGTGGGGGGGGCGTACACTGAAGCTTTCTTT. It encodes CASSQVGGAYTEAFF. The full variable domain, rest sourced from reference TRBV14 and TRBJ1-1, is EAGVTQFPSHSVIEKGQTVTLRCDPISGHDNLYWYRRVMGKEIKFLLHFVKESKQDESGMPNNRFLAERTGGTYSTLKVQPAELEDSGVYFCASSQVGGAYTEAFFGQGTRLTVV.

This clone was observed a single time. The chain couples TRBV19 to TRBJ2-2, with 7 bases fitting TRBD1. The CDR3 is 15 residues long. CDR1 is LNHDA and CDR2 is SQIVND in the germline V gene (reference sequence). J was trimmed by 5 bases and V by 5 bases; bases with no gene match: 8. The CDR3 spells CASSQQGGGTGELFF. The CDR3 DNA sequence: TGTGCCAGTAGTCAACAAGGGGGCGGAACCGGGGAGCTGTTTTTT.

The chain is built from TRBV5-1 and TRBJ1-1; tentative D call: TRBD1 (6 bases). The V gene's germline CDR1 is SGHRS and CDR2 YFSETQ. V was clipped by 3 bases and J by 4 bases, with 16 bases between them. The CDR3 runs 15 residues. The CDR3: CASSSTGFEATEAFF. The CDR3 nucleotides are TGCGCCAGCAGCTCCACAGGGTTTGAGGCCACTGAAGCTTTCTTT.

V usage is TRBV19 and J usage is TRBJ2-5; D perhaps matches TRBD1 (5 bases). Between the trimmed V and J ends, which lost 6 bases and 4 bases, there was a span of 9 bases. Germline lookup yields CDR1 LNHDA and CDR2 SQIVND (reference sequence). The CDR3 extends over 12 amino acids. Here the CDR3 reads CASRGRGETQYF. CDR3 in DNA: TGTGCCAGTAGGGGGCGCGGAGAGACCCAGTACTTC.

The V and J genes are TRBV4-3 and TRBJ2-7, with TRBD1 matching over 8 bases. The V and J ends lost 1 base and 1 base, in that order; junction bases with no gene match: 3. Germline V CDR1 and CDR2: LGHNA, YSLEER. The CDR3 loop spans 15 amino acids. CDR3 sequence reads: CASSQGRQGSYEQYF. DNA for the CDR3: TGCGCCAGCAGCCAAGGGAGACAGGGGTCCTACGAGCAGTACTTC.

The chain joins TRBV19 to TRBJ1-1; D might be TRBD1 (6 bases). The CDR3 contains 14 residues. The V gene lost 3 bases and the J gene lost 6 bases, with 14 bases spanning the gap. Germline V gene data show CDR1 as LNHDA and CDR2 as SQIVND (reference sequence). The CDR3 region has the DNA TGTGCCAGTAGTATGGGGGGGGCAGGGGCTGAAGCTTTCTTT. Its protein is CASSMGGAGAEAFF.

The chain carries TRBV9 and TRBJ2-1, with 7 bases that match TRBD1. The CDR3 is 17 residues long. Germline CDR1 reads SGDLS; CDR2 reads YYNGEE. V dropped 4 bases and J dropped 0; count of bases not matched to a gene: 10. Written as DNA, the CDR3 is TGTGCCAGCAGCCCGAGAGGGGGCCAGAGCTCCTACAATGAGCAGTTCTTC. Amino acids: CASSPRGGQSSYNEQFF.

The chain uses TRBV7-9 and TRBJ2-1; 14 positions match TRBD2. The CDR3 consists of 15 residues. J lost 7 bases, V lost 1 base, and 0 bases had no gene match. The germline V gene encodes CDR1 SEHNR and CDR2 FQNEAQ (reference sequence). The CDR3 DNA follows: TGTGCCAGCAGCTTAGGACTAGCGGGGGGGAATGAGCAGTTCTTC. Translating it yields CASSLGLAGGNEQFF.

The V and J genes are TRBV30 and TRBJ1-1, with D tentatively TRBD1 (6 bases). Trimming pared 8 bases from V and 10 bases from J, leaving 23 bases between. This CDR3 is 13 amino acids long. Germline CDR1 and CDR2: GTSNPN and SVGIG (reference sequence). The CDR3 nucleotides read TGTGCCAGATCACAGGGCTCGGGTTGTCGAGCTTTCTTT. This sequence encodes CARSQGSGCRAFF.

The chain employs TRBV6-4 and TRBJ1-1; possible D gene TRBD1, 5 bases. CDR1 and CDR2 (germline): MRHNA, SNTAGT. The CDR3 spans 15 residues. V gave up 1 base and J gave up 1 base, with 10 bases separating them. CDR3 amino acids: CASSDLGHTNTEAFF. CDR3 DNA: TGTGCCAGCAGTGACTTAGGACACACGAACACTGAAGCTTTCTTT.

The V gene is TRBV7-2, the J gene TRBJ1-1; the D gene is possibly TRBD1 (5 bases). CDR1 is SGHTA, CDR2 FQGNSA, per germline. Trimming removed 1 base from V and 1 base from J, with 19 bases in between. There are 18 residues in the CDR3. In DNA, the CDR3 is TGTGCCAGCAGCTTAGAGCAGGGCAGAGCTTATTCGAACACTGAAGCTTTCTTT. Amino acid sequence: CASSLEQGRAYSNTEAFF.

In regard to this clone: An end of the junction differs from the germline gene, which may be a read error. The chain carries TRBV19 and TRBJ2-4, with 10 positions matching TRBD2. This CDR3 is built from 19 residues. Per germline, CDR1 LNHDA and CDR2 SQIVND (reference sequence). Here the CDR3 DNA reads TGTGCCAGTAGTATTCGGATAGCGGGAGGAGTAGTAGCCAAAAGCATTCAGTACTTC. Translated: CASSIRIAGGVVAKSIQYF. Full variable domain (missing parts from reference TRBV19 and TRBJ2-4): DGGITQSPKYLFRKEGQNVTLSCEQNLNHDAMYWYRQDPGQGLRLIYYSQIVNDFQKGDIAEGYSVSREKKESFPLTVTSAQKNPTAFYLCASSIRIAGGVVAKSIQYFGAGTRLSVL.

The chain is built from TRBV9 and TRBJ2-1; 8 nucleotides align to TRBD1. The V gene's germline CDR1 is SGDLS and CDR2 YYNGEE. This CDR3 comprises 15 residues. Unmatched junction bases numbered 10, after V lost 4 bases and J lost 7 bases. The CDR3, as DNA: TGTGCCAGCAGCCTCCAGACAGGGGTCATTAATGAGCAGTTCTTC. Protein: CASSLQTGVINEQFF.

This clone was seen a single time. The V call is TRBV19, the J call TRBJ2-7; TRBD2 is a possible D gene (6 bases). Trimming took 4 bases from V and 3 from J, leaving 13 bases between them. This CDR3 region has 14 residues. The germline V gene encodes CDR1 LNHDA and CDR2 SQIVND (reference sequence). The CDR3 spells CASSKGGAYYEQYF. In DNA form, the CDR3 reads TGTGCCAGTAGTAAGGGCGGGGCCTACTACGAGCAGTACTTC. The entire variable domain, with the rest obtained from reference TRBV19 and TRBJ2-7, is as follows: DGGITQSPKYLFRKEGQNVTLSCEQNLNHDAMYWYRQDPGQGLRLIYYSQIVNDFQKGDIAEGYSVSREKKESFPLTVTSAQKNPTAFYLCASSKGGAYYEQYFGPGTRLTVT.

This clone was detected only once. The rearrangement links TRBV18 to TRBJ2-2; unclear D gene. CDR1 KGHSH and CDR2 LQKENI come from the germline V gene. The CDR3 spans 16 residues. The V and J ends lost 3 bases and 0 bases respectively, with 11 bases between them. CDR3 sequence (DNA): TGTGCCAGCTCACCCCTCATAACTCCGAACACCGGGGAGCTGTTTTTT. As protein: CASSPLITPNTGELFF.

The V call is TRBV9, the J call TRBJ1-1; TRBD1 matches 11 bases. This CDR3 comprises 15 residues. V lost 4 bases, J lost 2 bases, and 4 bases stayed unmatched. Germline loops: CDR1 SGDLS, CDR2 YYNGEE. CDR3 sequence reads: CASSYRTGGNTEAFF. CDR3 bases: TGTGCCAGCAGCTATCGGACAGGGGGCAACACTGAAGCTTTCTTT. The variable domain in full, completed from reference TRBV9 and TRBJ1-1, reads DSGVTQTPKHLITATGQRVTLRCSPRSGDLSVYWYQQSLDQGLQFLIQYYNGEERAKGNILERFSAQQFPDLHSELNLSSLELGDSALYFCASSYRTGGNTEAFFGQGTRLTVV.

The V call is TRBV7-9, the J call TRBJ2-1; D is uncertain. Germline V CDR1 and CDR2: SEHNR, FQNEAQ (reference sequence). Trimming cost V 1 base and J 10 bases, with 11 bases left between them. The CDR3 consists of 13 residues. CDR3 nucleotides: TGTGCCAGCAGCTTAGTGCCCGCAAGCGAGCAGTTCTTC. Its translation is CASSLVPASEQFF.

The rearrangement uses TRBV27 and TRBJ1-1; D is undetermined. This CDR3 is 13 amino acids long. The V and J ends lost 3 bases and 5 bases respectively, with 10 bases between them. Germline lookup yields CDR1 MNHEY and CDR2 SMNVEV (reference sequence). This CDR3 reads CASSLGSGTEAFF. DNA for the CDR3: TGTGCCAGCAGTTTGGGGTCGGGGACTGAAGCTTTCTTT.

V and J are TRBV4-2 and TRBJ2-2; the match to TRBD1 covers 7 bases. Trimming cost V 0 bases and J 5 bases; bases outside gene matches: 6. This CDR3 is built from 16 residues. Germline CDR1 LGHNA, CDR2 YNFKEQ. The CDR3 loop is CASSQEKGAITGELFF. CDR3 DNA sequence: TGTGCCAGCAGCCAAGAAAAGGGGGCGATAACCGGGGAGCTGTTTTTT.